This is a list of T cell receptor beta chains from one sample in a study of T-cell memory formation after mild COVID-19. TCRdb redid the calling of the 5' RACE reads with MiXCR, one entry per CDR3 protein. Seen here are 200,000 to 250,000 distinct CDR3 sequences, 15% observed once, and the top ten hold less than 2.5%. Material for sequencing was PBMCs or a T cell subset sorted from them (not recorded which). The source is an adult woman who had mild COVID-19 (a few samples of this study predate the infection). Cell type and time point are not known. Both conserved end residues are part of each CDR3. Each record gives: D gene, V gene, clone size, J gene, CDR3 length, CDR3 protein, CDR3 DNA. D genes are given only for firm matches. Rows may omit the clone size; those that give it use once, few, many or a size class.

>-|TRBV5-1|few|TRBJ2-4|14
CASSSNRDTRFQYF
TGCGCCAGCAGCTCCAACAGGGACACTCGTTTTCAGTACTTC
>TRBD2|TRBV5-1|many|TRBJ2-1|18
CASSLGGRALHSYNEQFF
TGCGCCAGCAGCTTGGGCGGGAGGGCCCTCCACTCCTACAATGAGCAGTTCTTC
>TRBD1|TRBV30|-|TRBJ2-1|12
CAWSKGAYEQFF
TGTGCCTGGAGTAAGGGGGCGTACGAGCAGTTCTTC
>-|TRBV20-1|few|TRBJ1-4|13
CSARVALELKLFF
TGCAGTGCTAGAGTAGCATTAGAACTGAAACTGTTTTTT
>-|TRBV6-5|-|TRBJ1-1|15
CASRYRRTTNTEAFF
TGTGCCAGCAGGTACCGTAGGACAACGAACACTGAAGCTTTCTTT
>-|TRBV11-1|many|TRBJ2-2|15
CASSLGSGQNGELFF
TGTGCCAGCAGCTTAGGTTCCGGCCAAAACGGGGAGCTGTTTTTT
>TRBD2|TRBV3-1|-|TRBJ2-5|14
CASSPSGPQETQYF
TGTGCCAGCAGCCCTAGCGGGCCGCAAGAGACCCAGTACTTC
>-|TRBV6-1|-|TRBJ1-6|16
CASSRATSSYNSPLHF
TGTGCCAGCTCCCGAGCTACGAGCTCCTATAATTCACCCCTCCACTTT
>-|TRBV20-1|few|TRBJ1-2|14
CSASWGRHNYGYTF
TGCAGTGCTAGTTGGGGCCGACACAACTATGGCTACACCTTC
>-|TRBV7-2|-|TRBJ1-1|14
CASSPYGARTEAFF
TGTGCCAGCAGTCCCTACGGGGCTCGGACTGAAGCTTTCTTT
>TRBD1|TRBV12-3/TRBV12-4|-|TRBJ1-5|16
CASSFEGGGSNQPQHF
TGTGCCAGCAGTTTTGAGGGAGGGGGCAGCAATCAGCCCCAGCATTTT
>-|TRBV9|-|TRBJ2-1|15
CASSVEAGTYNEQFF
TGTGCCAGCAGCGTAGAAGCAGGGACCTACAATGAGCAGTTCTTC
>-|TRBV12-3/TRBV12-4|-|TRBJ1-2|12
CASTEVSYGYTF
TGTGCCAGTACAGAAGTCTCCTATGGCTACACCTTC
>-|TRBV5-4|many|TRBJ2-4|14
CASSLGQEKNIQYF
TGTGCCAGCAGCTTGGGACAGGAGAAAAACATTCAGTACTTC
>TRBD2|TRBV3-1|few|TRBJ2-2|17
CASSPTSGGANTGELFF
TGTGCCAGCAGCCCAACTAGCGGGGGGGCGAACACCGGGGAGCTGTTTTTT
>TRBD2|TRBV19|-|TRBJ2-1|16
CASSKLWTSGGNEQFF
TGTGCCAGTAGTAAACTGTGGACTAGCGGGGGCAATGAGCAGTTCTTC
>-|TRBV7-9|once|TRBJ2-3|14
CASSTRGSTDTQYF
TGTGCCAGCAGCACCCGGGGGAGCACAGATACGCAGTATTTT
>-|TRBV6-5|few|TRBJ1-1|13
CASRPIEGTEAFF
TGTGCCAGCAGGCCTATAGAGGGGACTGAAGCTTTCTTT
>-|TRBV5-4|few|TRBJ2-5|15
CASSPTGTSRETQYF
TGTGCCAGCAGCCCCACCGGGACAAGTCGGGAGACCCAGTACTTC